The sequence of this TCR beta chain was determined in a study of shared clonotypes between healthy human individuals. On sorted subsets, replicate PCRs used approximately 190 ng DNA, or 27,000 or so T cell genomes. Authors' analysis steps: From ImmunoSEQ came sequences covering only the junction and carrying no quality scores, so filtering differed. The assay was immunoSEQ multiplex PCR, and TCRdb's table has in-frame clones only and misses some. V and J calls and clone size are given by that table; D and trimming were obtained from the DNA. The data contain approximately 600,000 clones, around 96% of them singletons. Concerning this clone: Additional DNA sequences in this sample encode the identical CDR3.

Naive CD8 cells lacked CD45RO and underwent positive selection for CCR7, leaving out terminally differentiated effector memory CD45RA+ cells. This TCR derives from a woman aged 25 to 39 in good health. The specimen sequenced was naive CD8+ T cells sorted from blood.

In DNA form, the CDR3 reads TGCGCCAGCAGCTTGGGGGGTGAAGCTTTCTTT. This codes for CASSLGGEAFF. This rearrangement joins TRBV5-1 to TRBJ1-1; D is uncertain. CDR1 and CDR2 from the germline V gene are SGHRS and YFSETQ. Trimming took 0 bases from V and 7 from J, leaving 4 bases between them. CDR3 length equals 11 residues.